The rows below give T cell receptor beta chains drawn from one sample of a study of human T cells and chemical hapten exposure. MiXCR was run by TCRdb on the RACE reads, yielding one entry per CDR3 protein. The repertoire holds 370,000 or so distinct CDR3 sequences, approximately 5.1% seen once, with over 2% in the top ten. Sequencing was performed on whole blood, taken in connection with sensitization to the hapten diphenylcyclopropenone (DPC). The receptors derive from a woman aged 50 to 60 with alopecia areata. Some clones in this sample may be carry-over from other donors' samples. The CDR3 runs from the conserved cysteine through the conserved F or W. D genes are given only for firm matches. Size is stated for part of the rows, as once, few or many counts, or as a class when the clone is expanded.

J	V	D	size	DNA	CDR3
TRBJ2-1	TRBV7-2	-	many	TGTGCCAGCAGCTGGGGGTCAGACTACAATGAGCAGTTCTTC	CASSWGSDYNEQFF
TRBJ1-2	TRBV20-1	-	many	TGCAGTGCTAGCCAGACGGTCAGAAATGGCTACACCTTC	CSASQTVRNGYTF
TRBJ2-7	TRBV12-3/TRBV12-4	-	-	TGTGCCAGCAGTTTAGGCCCTAGAAATGACTACGAGCAGTACTTC	CASSLGPRNDYEQYF
TRBJ1-5	TRBV12-3/TRBV12-4	-	many	TGTGCCAGCAGTTTGTTGAGTCAGCCCCAGCATTTT	CASSLLSQPQHF
TRBJ1-5	TRBV6-2/TRBV6-3	-	-	TGTGCCAGCGGCGTCCAGGCCTACCAGCCCCAGCATTTT	CASGVQAYQPQHF
TRBJ1-5	TRBV5-4	-	few	TGTGCCAGCAGCGGGGACCCCAATAGCAATCAGCCCCAGCATTTT	CASSGDPNSNQPQHF
TRBJ2-4	TRBV7-2	TRBD2	many	TGTGCCAGCAGCTCCCTAGTTTCTAGCGGGCTAGGGGGAAACATTCAGTACTTC	CASSSLVSSGLGGNIQYF
TRBJ2-7	TRBV18	TRBD1	-	TGTGCCAGCTCACCACTATCGGGACAGGGCACGATGGAGCAGTACTTC	CASSPLSGQGTMEQYF
TRBJ2-1	TRBV28	TRBD1	few	TGTGCCAGCAGCCCTTCCGGACAGGGCTACCACAATGAGCAGTTCTTC	CASSPSGQGYHNEQFF
TRBJ1-4	TRBV20-1	TRBD1	-	TGCAGTGCCAATCCGGGACAGCCTAATGAAAAACTGTTTTTT	CSANPGQPNEKLFF
TRBJ1-5	TRBV11-2	-	many	TGTGCCAGCAGCACCGCTAGTAGCAATCAGCCCCAGCATTTT	CASSTASSNQPQHF
TRBJ1-5	TRBV4-1	-	few	TGCGCCAGCAGCCAGACGGACGGAGGGCCCCAGCATTTT	CASSQTDGGPQHF
TRBJ1-1	TRBV6-4	-	many	TGTGCCAGCAGTCCCAGGGGCAGCCAGATGAACACTGAAGCTTTCTTT	CASSPRGSQMNTEAFF
TRBJ2-3	TRBV28	-	few	TGTGCCAGCAGAGCGCCGGGACTTCGCACAGATACGCAGTATTTT	CASRAPGLRTDTQYF
TRBJ1-3	TRBV20-1	-	few	TGCAGTGCTAGAGATTGGGGCAGGGGCTCTGGAAACACCATATATTTT	CSARDWGRGSGNTIYF
TRBJ2-5	TRBV7-6	-	few	TGTGCCAGCAGCTTAGGGAGGGTCGGGGAGACCCAGTACTTC	CASSLGRVGETQYF
TRBJ2-1	TRBV11-3	-	many	TGTGCCAGCAGCTTAGATGGGCCCAACAATGAGCAGTTCTTC	CASSLDGPNNEQFF
TRBJ2-1	TRBV20-1	-	many	TGCAGTGCTAGAGCAGGGGTAGCGTACAATGAGCAGTTCTTC	CSARAGVAYNEQFF
TRBJ1-6	TRBV5-1	-	-	TGCGCCAGCAGCTTGGATCCGTCGGGTTTGGGGTCACCCCTCCACTTT	CASSLDPSGLGSPLHF
TRBJ2-7	TRBV4-2	TRBD2	-	TGTGCCAGCAGCCAAGATTTGGCGGGGGCCTACGAGCAGTACTTC	CASSQDLAGAYEQYF
TRBJ1-1	TRBV5-1	-	-	TGCGCCAGCAGCTTGGGCGCAGGGTCGAACACTGAAGCTTTCTTT	CASSLGAGSNTEAFF
TRBJ1-2	TRBV19	-	many	TGTGCCAGTATTGGGGGTGGCCATGGCTACACCTTC	CASIGGGHGYTF
TRBJ1-6	TRBV6-6	-	few	TGTGCCAGCAGTTACTCGACTGGGTATAATTCACCCCTCCACTTT	CASSYSTGYNSPLHF
TRBJ2-7	TRBV29-1	TRBD2	many	TGCAGCGTTCTGTCGGGGGGTAGAAACGAGCAGTACTTC	CSVLSGGRNEQYF
TRBJ1-6	TRBV28	TRBD1	many	TGTGCCAGCAGTCTTTGGGTAGGACAGGGTGTAATTTCACCCCTCCACTTT	CASSLWVGQGVISPLHF
TRBJ2-2	TRBV24-1	TRBD2	-	TGTGCCACCAGTGATTCTAGCGGGGGGGCGAAAACCGGGGAGCTGTTTTTT	CATSDSSGGAKTGELFF
TRBJ2-3	TRBV27	-	few	TGTGCCAGCAGTTTCGAGATGGGTTGGACAGATACGCAGTATTTT	CASSFEMGWTDTQYF
TRBJ2-1	TRBV27	TRBD2	many	TGTGCCAGCGGCTTTCTGGGACTAGCGGGAGTTCCTCACAATGAGCAGTTCTTC	CASGFLGLAGVPHNEQFF
TRBJ2-7	TRBV27	-	-	TGTGCCAGCAGTTCTCGGACCACTTACGAGCAGTACTTC	CASSSRTTYEQYF
TRBJ2-3	TRBV28	TRBD1	few	TGTGCCAGCAGTCCTCGGACAGGGGGCAGGACAGATACGCAGTATTTT	CASSPRTGGRTDTQYF